A selection of T cell receptor beta chains follows, all from one sample in a study of cytomegalovirus exposure and HLA in healthy donors. Method: immunoSEQ multiplex PCR; TCRdb's copy keeps in-frame clones and lacks some. The sample yields about 96,000 clones, about 70% seen once. Sample: PBMCs. These TCRs come from a woman aged 70 to 79 in good health and CMV-seropositive. The CDR3 runs from the conserved cysteine through the conserved F or W. D genes are given only for firm matches. Clone size is not always given. Where it is, it says once, few, many or a class for expanded clones.

j_call: TRBJ1-6
v_call: TRBV5-1
d_call: TRBD1
clone_size: once
cdr3_aa: CASSLDPGTVTINSPLHF
cdr3_nt: TGCGCCAGCAGCTTGGATCCCGGGACAGTAACAATTAATTCACCCCTCCACTTT

j_call: TRBJ2-7
v_call: TRBV6-4
d_call: NA
clone_size: NA
cdr3_aa: CASILSWGCEQYF
cdr3_nt: TGTGCCAGCATTCTCTCGTGGGGCTGCGAGCAGTACTTC

j_call: TRBJ1-2
v_call: TRBV4-3
d_call: TRBD1
clone_size: NA
cdr3_aa: CASSQGLLGTGLNYGYTF
cdr3_nt: TGCGCCAGCAGCCAAGGCCTTCTCGGGACAGGGCTAAACTATGGCTACACCTTC

j_call: TRBJ2-3
v_call: TRBV15
d_call: NA
clone_size: once
cdr3_aa: CATSIPLDLGKEFF
cdr3_nt: TGTGCCACCAGCATACCATTGGATCTAGGCAAGGAATTTTTT

j_call: TRBJ1-3
v_call: TRBV27
d_call: NA
clone_size: NA
cdr3_aa: CASSPTTTESYSGNTIYF
cdr3_nt: TGTGCCAGCAGTCCTACAACGACAGAGAGTTACTCTGGAAACACCATATATTTT

j_call: TRBJ2-7
v_call: TRBV5-6
d_call: TRBD2
clone_size: NA
cdr3_aa: CASGQTKRGSYEQYF
cdr3_nt: TGTGCCAGCGGCCAGACTAAGCGGGGCTCCTACGAGCAGTACTTC

j_call: TRBJ1-5
v_call: TRBV19
d_call: NA
clone_size: NA
cdr3_aa: CASSAPGLSDYYSNQPQHF
cdr3_nt: TGTGCCAGTAGTGCCCCGGGACTGTCAGATTATTATAGCAATCAGCCCCAGCATTTT

j_call: TRBJ1-5
v_call: TRBV6-1
d_call: NA
clone_size: NA
cdr3_aa: CASSAEQGQPQHF
cdr3_nt: TGTGCCAGCAGTGCCGAACAGGGACAGCCCCAGCATTTT

j_call: TRBJ2-7
v_call: TRBV11-2
d_call: TRBD2
clone_size: once
cdr3_aa: CASSLIPSGDEQYF
cdr3_nt: TGTGCCAGCAGCTTAATCCCTAGCGGAGACGAGCAGTACTTC

j_call: TRBJ2-3
v_call: TRBV10-3
d_call: TRBD2
clone_size: NA
cdr3_aa: CAISERTSGSFTDTQYF
cdr3_nt: TGTGCCATCAGTGAGAGGACTAGCGGGAGCTTCACAGATACGCAGTATTTT

j_call: TRBJ2-7
v_call: TRBV19
d_call: NA
clone_size: NA
cdr3_aa: CASSINSAGMEQYF
cdr3_nt: TGTGCCAGTAGTATTAACTCCGCCGGGATGGAGCAGTACTTC

j_call: TRBJ1-2
v_call: TRBV30
d_call: NA
clone_size: NA
cdr3_aa: CAWSFSGGYTF
cdr3_nt: TGTGCCTGGAGCTTCTCCGGGGGCTACACCTTC

j_call: TRBJ2-1
v_call: TRBV19
d_call: TRBD2
clone_size: NA
cdr3_aa: CASSMALGLGGTRHNEQFF
cdr3_nt: TGTGCCAGTAGTATGGCGTTAGGACTTGGAGGGACTAGACACAATGAGCAGTTCTTC

j_call: TRBJ2-7
v_call: TRBV27
d_call: TRBD1
clone_size: NA
cdr3_aa: CASSLRTGFAYEQYF
cdr3_nt: TGTGCCAGCAGTCTCCGGACAGGGTTTGCCTACGAGCAGTACTTC

j_call: TRBJ2-1
v_call: TRBV7-8
d_call: TRBD2
clone_size: NA
cdr3_aa: CASSPRLAGGYNEQFF
cdr3_nt: TGTGCCAGCAGCCCCAGACTAGCGGGAGGGTACAATGAGCAGTTCTTC

j_call: TRBJ2-2
v_call: TRBV6-5
d_call: NA
clone_size: NA
cdr3_aa: CASNEGLGNTGELFF
cdr3_nt: TGTGCCAGCAACGAGGGTCTGGGGAACACCGGGGAGCTGTTTTTT

j_call: TRBJ1-3
v_call: TRBV18
d_call: NA
clone_size: NA
cdr3_aa: CASSPPSGQRNTIYF
cdr3_nt: TGTGCCAGCTCACCACCCTCGGGACAAAGAAACACCATATATTTT

j_call: TRBJ2-1
v_call: TRBV2
d_call: NA
clone_size: once
cdr3_aa: CASSGWRVGKFF
cdr3_nt: TGTGCCAGCAGTGGTTGGAGGGTGGGTAAGTTCTTC

j_call: TRBJ2-3
v_call: TRBV9
d_call: NA
clone_size: NA
cdr3_aa: CASSVAQGRGTDTQYF
cdr3_nt: TGTGCCAGCAGCGTAGCGCAAGGACGGGGAACAGATACGCAGTATTTT

j_call: TRBJ2-5
v_call: TRBV7-2
d_call: NA
clone_size: NA
cdr3_aa: CASSSSPRGTQYF
cdr3_nt: TGTGCCAGCAGCTCCTCCCCAAGGGGGACCCAGTACTTC

j_call: TRBJ2-7
v_call: TRBV5-8
d_call: TRBD1
clone_size: NA
cdr3_aa: CASSLGLTGGSYEQYF
cdr3_nt: TGTGCCAGCAGCTTGGGGCTGACAGGGGGCTCCTACGAGCAGTACTTC

j_call: TRBJ1-3
v_call: TRBV5-5
d_call: NA
clone_size: few
cdr3_aa: CASSPQVLANTIYF
cdr3_nt: TGTGCCAGCAGCCCGCAGGTCCTGGCAAACACCATATATTTT

j_call: TRBJ1-4
v_call: TRBV28
d_call: NA
clone_size: once
cdr3_aa: CASSRSGNEKLFF
cdr3_nt: TGTGCCAGCAGTAGGAGTGGTAATGAAAAACTGTTTTTT

j_call: TRBJ2-7
v_call: TRBV18
d_call: TRBD2
clone_size: once
cdr3_aa: CASSRLAFDEQYF
cdr3_nt: TGTGCCAGCTCACGACTAGCGTTCGACGAGCAGTACTTC

j_call: TRBJ1-4
v_call: TRBV10-2
d_call: NA
clone_size: once
cdr3_aa: CASSEGKGLTNEKLFF
cdr3_nt: TGCGCCAGCAGTGAGGGAAAAGGACTAACTAATGAAAAACTGTTTTTT

j_call: TRBJ2-1
v_call: TRBV30
d_call: NA
clone_size: few
cdr3_aa: CAWSSAGTNEQFF
cdr3_nt: TGTGCCTGGAGCTCAGCGGGCACTAATGAGCAGTTCTTC

j_call: TRBJ1-4
v_call: TRBV28
d_call: NA
clone_size: NA
cdr3_aa: CASIRQLSTNEKLFF
cdr3_nt: TGTGCCAGCATCAGACAGCTGTCAACTAATGAAAAACTGTTTTTT

j_call: TRBJ2-7
v_call: TRBV11-2
d_call: NA
clone_size: NA
cdr3_aa: CASSQLWSYEQYF
cdr3_nt: TGTGCCAGCAGCCAGTTGTGGTCCTACGAGCAGTACTTC

j_call: TRBJ2-2
v_call: TRBV18
d_call: NA
clone_size: NA
cdr3_aa: CASSRRQNTGELFF
cdr3_nt: TGTGCCAGCTCACGGCGGCAGAACACCGGGGAGCTGTTTTTT

j_call: TRBJ2-5
v_call: TRBV15
d_call: NA
clone_size: NA
cdr3_aa: CATSREAGERETQYF
cdr3_nt: TGTGCCACCAGCAGAGAGGCAGGGGAGCGAGAGACCCAGTACTTC